This T cell receptor beta chain was profiled in a study of blood T cell repertoires in COVID-19. Overall study: Collection of acute and convalescent COVID-19 samples took place in the United States, Italy and Spain. T cells, B-cell-depleted T cells, or PBMCs supplied cDNA or gDNA.

V lost 0 bases and J lost 8, with 13 bases in between. The CDR3 extends over 14 amino acids. CDR1 and CDR2 (germline): MGHRA, YSYEKL. Original handling: Reference gene primers were amplified, and this amplification served to estimate nucleated cell counts. Sequencing was performed with immunoSEQ multiplex PCR; in TCRdb, only in-frame clones are kept and a portion is missing. From that table come the V and J calls and clone size; the DNA was used to work out D and trimming. This sample carries hundreds of thousands of clones, about 85% of them seen once, and the ten largest clones take less than 15%. The genes are TRBV4-1 and TRBJ1-1; tentative D call: TRBD1 (6 bases). The sequence derives from a woman between 18 and 29 years old who had recovered from COVID-19. Source material: peripheral blood. The CDR3 DNA reads TGCGCCAGCAGCCAAGAAGGGGGGGCGGCCGAAGCTTTCTTT. Its protein is CASSQEGGAAEAFF.